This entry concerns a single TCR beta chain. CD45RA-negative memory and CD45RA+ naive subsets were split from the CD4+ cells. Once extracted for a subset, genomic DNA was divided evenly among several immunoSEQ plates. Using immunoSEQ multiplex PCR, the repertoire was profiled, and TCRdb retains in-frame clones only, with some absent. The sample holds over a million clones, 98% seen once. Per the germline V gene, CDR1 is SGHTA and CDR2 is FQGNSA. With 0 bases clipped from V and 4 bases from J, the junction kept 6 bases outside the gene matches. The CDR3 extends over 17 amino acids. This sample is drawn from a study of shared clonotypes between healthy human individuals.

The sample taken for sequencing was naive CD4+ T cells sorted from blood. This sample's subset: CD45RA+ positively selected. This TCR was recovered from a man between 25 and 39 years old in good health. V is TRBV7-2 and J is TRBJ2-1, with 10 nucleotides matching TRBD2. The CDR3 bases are TGTGCCAGCAGCTTAGCGATGACTAGCGGGCCATACAATGAGCAGTTCTTC. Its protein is CASSLAMTSGPYNEQFF.